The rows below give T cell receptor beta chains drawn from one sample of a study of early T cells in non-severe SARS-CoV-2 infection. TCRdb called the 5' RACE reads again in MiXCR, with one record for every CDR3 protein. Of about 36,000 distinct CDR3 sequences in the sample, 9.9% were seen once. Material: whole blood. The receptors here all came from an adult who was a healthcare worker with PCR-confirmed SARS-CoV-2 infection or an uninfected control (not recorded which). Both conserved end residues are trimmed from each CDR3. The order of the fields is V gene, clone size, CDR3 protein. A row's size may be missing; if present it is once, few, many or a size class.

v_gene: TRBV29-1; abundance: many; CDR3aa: SAGRINEKLF
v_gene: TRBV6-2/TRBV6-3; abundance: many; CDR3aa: ASVSAGVYYEQY
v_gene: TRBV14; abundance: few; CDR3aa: ASSQRTGKDTEAF
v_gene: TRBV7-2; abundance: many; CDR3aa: ASSLVPSGYNEQF
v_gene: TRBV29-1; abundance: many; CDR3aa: SGMGDVGYT
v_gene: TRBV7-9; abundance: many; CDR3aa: ASSPGTNEKLF
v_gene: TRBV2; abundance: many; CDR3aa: ASTMKGIQY
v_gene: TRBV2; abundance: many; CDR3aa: ASRAGTHYGYT
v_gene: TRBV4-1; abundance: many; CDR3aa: ASSLERGEKLF
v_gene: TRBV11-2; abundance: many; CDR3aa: ASSTGTQGTQY
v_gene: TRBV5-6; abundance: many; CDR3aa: ASSLEPGRGRRLAKNIQY
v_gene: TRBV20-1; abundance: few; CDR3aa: SAVSPSTDTQY
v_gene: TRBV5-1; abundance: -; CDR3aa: ASSLVGTNEKLF
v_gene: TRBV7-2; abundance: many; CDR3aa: ASSPLGGNHQPQH
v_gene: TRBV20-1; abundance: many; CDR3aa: SARRDSYEQY
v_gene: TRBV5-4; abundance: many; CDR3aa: ASSFPSGGAKETQY
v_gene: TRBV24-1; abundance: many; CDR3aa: ATSDLGDRIFEQY
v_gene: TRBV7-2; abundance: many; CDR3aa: ASTENTGELF
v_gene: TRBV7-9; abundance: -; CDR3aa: ASSPGQTTDTQY
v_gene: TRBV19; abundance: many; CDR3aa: ASSIMLGRGSSYNEQF
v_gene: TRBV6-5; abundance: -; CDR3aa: ASSHGISTVNTEAF
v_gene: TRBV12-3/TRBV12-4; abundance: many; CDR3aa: ASSSTAQTVKTQY
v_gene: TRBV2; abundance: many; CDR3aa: ASSGQGATDTQY
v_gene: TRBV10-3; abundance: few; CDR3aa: AISEKRENYGYT
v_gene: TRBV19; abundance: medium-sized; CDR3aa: ASSIILTGDLDQPQH
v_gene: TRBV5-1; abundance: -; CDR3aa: ASSTGPYSTDTQY
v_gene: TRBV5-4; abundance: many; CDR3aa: ASSSWAGRNEQF
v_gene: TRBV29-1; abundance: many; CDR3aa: SVEGAGAGYT
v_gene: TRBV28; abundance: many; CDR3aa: ASSPPQLSNTEAF
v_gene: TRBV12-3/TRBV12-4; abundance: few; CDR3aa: ASSPREGQYSNQPQH
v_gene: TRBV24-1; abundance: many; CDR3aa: ATSDPLGGGGPDSPLH
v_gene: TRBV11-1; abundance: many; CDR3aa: ASSLLASNTGELF
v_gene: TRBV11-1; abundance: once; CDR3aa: ASSPSSGGAGTDTQY
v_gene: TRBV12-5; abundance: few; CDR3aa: ASGLGQVGGDTEAF
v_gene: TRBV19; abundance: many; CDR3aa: ASSQQAYNEQF
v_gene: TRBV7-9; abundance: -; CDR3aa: ASSPAPRVDTQY
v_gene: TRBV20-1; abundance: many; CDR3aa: SARDRIRHRSEKLF
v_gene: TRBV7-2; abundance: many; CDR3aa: ASSPGQGKGTEAF
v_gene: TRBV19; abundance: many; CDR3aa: ASSEGRLNTEAF
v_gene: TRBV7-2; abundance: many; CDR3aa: ASSFRLAGVTGELF
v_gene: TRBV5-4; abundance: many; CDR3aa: ASSLTGTGELF
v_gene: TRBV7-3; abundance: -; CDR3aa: ASSLTPGTSGTEQF
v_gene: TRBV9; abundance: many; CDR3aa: ASSVGGEANYGYT
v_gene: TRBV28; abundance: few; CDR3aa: ASSHSGTGAQH
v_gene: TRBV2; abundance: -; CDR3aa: ASKLENNSPLH
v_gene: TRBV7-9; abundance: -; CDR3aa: ASSLTSGGLEQY
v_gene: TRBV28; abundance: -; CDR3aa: ASRLGLRSYEQY
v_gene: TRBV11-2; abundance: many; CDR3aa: ASSLDIGYQF
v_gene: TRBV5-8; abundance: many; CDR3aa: ASSLDKNTEAF
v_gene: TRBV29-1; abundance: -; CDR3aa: SAGGSGNTIY
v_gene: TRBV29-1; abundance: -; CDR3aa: SVAHPGGVEQY
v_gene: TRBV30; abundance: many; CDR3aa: ACQNTEAF
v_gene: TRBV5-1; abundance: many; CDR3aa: ASSQGRGAGNTIY
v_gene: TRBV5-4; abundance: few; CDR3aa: ASSVDRGYYGYT